This passage covers 21 T cell receptor beta chains from one sample sequenced in a study of response to subunit inactivated influenza vaccine (dated by TCRdb to the late 2010s). Library generation was performed with RT-PCR. Sequencing used an Illumina HiSeq 2500. Clones were called with MiXCR by TCRdb after fastp trimmed the public reads at Q25, and only in-frame beta chains were retained. For every CDR3 protein sequence, its rows merge into one entry that carries the most common genes and DNA. Across this sample there are 550,000 to 800,000 distinct CDR3 sequences, with over 11% seen only once. The top ten clones comprise less than 7% of the sample. The source material was PBMCs from blood, sampled 14 to 15 days before vaccination. Receptors were obtained from a man aged 50 or older who received an inactivated influenza vaccine. Donor details come from another sample of the same person, matched by shared clones.

This clonotype showed up just a few times. The rearrangement links TRBV4-1 to TRBJ1-5, with 9 bases matching TRBD1. Looked up from germline, CDR1 is MGHRA and CDR2 is YSYEKL. The CDR3 has 16 residues. Unmatched junction bases numbered 11, after V lost 1 base and J lost 10 bases. Written as DNA, the CDR3 is TGCGCCAGCAGCCAAGGGCCCCGGGACAGGGACCGCCCCCAGCATTTT. This codes for CASSQGPRDRDRPQHF.

The sample holds a few counts of this clonotype. The genes are TRBV5-4 and TRBJ2-1, with D maybe TRBD1 (6 bases). The germline V gene encodes CDR1 SGHNT and CDR2 YYREEE (reference sequence). This CDR3 is built from 16 residues. Trimming left V 4 bases short and J 0 bases short, with 14 bases between. CDR3 nucleotides: TGTGCCAGCAGCAAAGCCGGGACAAGCTCCTACAATGAGCAGTTCTTC. Translation gives CASSKAGTSSYNEQFF.

The V gene is TRBV5-1, the J gene TRBJ2-2; D gene ambiguous. V lost 0 bases to trimming and J lost 1 base, with 7 bases between them. The CDR3 sequence is 15 residues long. Germline CDR1 reads SGHRS; CDR2 reads YFSETQ. The CDR3 reads CASSLASMNTGELFF. The CDR3 DNA reads as TGCGCCAGCAGCTTGGCCAGCATGAACACCGGGGAGCTGTTTTTT.

This clonotype was seen only a few times. This rearrangement joins TRBV20-1 to TRBJ2-4; D is undetermined. Trimming shortened V by 3 bases and J by 0 bases, and 9 bases separated the two germline ends. This CDR3 spans 14 amino acids. In germline, CDR1 is DFQATT, CDR2 SNEGSKA (reference sequence). The CDR3 bases are TGCAGTGCTAGCCCAGGCGCAGCCAAAAACATTCAGTACTTC. This encodes CSASPGAAKNIQYF.

This clonotype was counted between two and nine times. The rearrangement uses TRBV11-2 and TRBJ2-5; D not certain. The germline V gene encodes CDR1 SGHAT and CDR2 FQNNGV. The CDR3 is 14 residues long. V was cut by 1 base and J by 5 bases, with 11 bases left in between. CDR3 loop: CASSLAAARETQYF. CDR3 in DNA: TGTGCCAGCAGCTTAGCGGCGGCAAGGGAGACCCAGTACTTC.

This chain links TRBV29-1 with TRBJ2-5, with unresolved D. Germline loops: CDR1 SQVTM, CDR2 ANQGSEA. This CDR3 comprises 13 residues. V was shortened by 0 bases and J by 7 bases, with 12 bases between the two germline ends. This chain's CDR3 is CSVEDSSLGTQYF. CDR3 in DNA: TGCAGCGTTGAAGATAGTAGCCTCGGGACCCAGTACTTC.

This clonotype occurred a few times. The gene calls are TRBV5-1 and TRBJ2-1, with unresolved D. With 2 bases removed from V and 5 bases from J, the gap between germline ends came to 8 bases. The CDR3 length is 13 residues. CDR1 is SGHRS, CDR2 YFSETQ, per germline. Written as DNA, the CDR3 is TGCGCCAGCAGCTTTCAGGCGGACAATGAGCAGTTCTTC. Protein: CASSFQADNEQFF.

The chain joins TRBV20-1 to TRBJ2-5; no firm D call. This CDR3 has 12 residues. Trimming took 5 bases from V and 5 from J, leaving 12 bases between them. CDR1 DFQATT and CDR2 SNEGSKA come from the germline V gene (reference sequence). The CDR3 sequence is CSALPVRETQYF. The DNA for the CDR3 is TGCAGTGCTCTACCGGTCAGGGAGACCCAGTACTTC.

The chain joins TRBV5-1 to TRBJ2-3; D possibly corresponds to TRBD2 (7 bases). The germline V gene encodes CDR1 SGHRS and CDR2 YFSETQ. This CDR3 comprises 15 residues. The germline V and J ends were trimmed by 6 bases and 0 bases, with 14 bases remaining between them. The CDR3 protein is CASMGGGRSTDTQYF. The DNA for the CDR3 is TGCGCCAGCATGGGCGGGGGCCGGAGCACAGATACGCAGTATTTT.

This clonotype was detected many times. CDR3 sequence reads: CASSKSTGTGIPYEQYF. The DNA for the CDR3 is TGTGCCAGCAGTAAATCAACCGGGACAGGCATTCCCTACGAGCAGTACTTC. V and J are TRBV12-3 or TRBV12-4 and TRBJ2-7, with 8 bases matching TRBD1. This CDR3 spans 17 amino acids. Trimming removed 5 bases from V and 2 bases from J; junction bases left unmatched: 14.

V is TRBV4-3 and J is TRBJ1-2; D is possibly TRBD1 (5 bases). This CDR3 comprises 16 residues. V dropped 2 bases and J dropped 8 bases, with 21 bases sitting between them. The V gene's germline CDR1 is LGHNA and CDR2 YSLEER. CDR3 protein: CASSQSPQAGFRGYTF. CDR3 in DNA: TGCGCCAGCAGCCAAAGTCCCCAGGCAGGGTTTAGGGGCTACACCTTC.

This clonotype was counted only a few times. The chain couples TRBV20-1 to TRBJ2-7; tentative D call: TRBD2 (6 bases). Trimming removed 5 bases at V and 0 bases at J, with 11 bases between. The germline gives CDR1 DFQATT, CDR2 SNEGSKA (reference sequence). There are 13 residues in the CDR3. CDR3 bases: TGCAGTGCTTTACTGACTAGCTCCTACGAGCAGTACTTC. Translated, it gives CSALLTSSYEQYF.

The chain joins TRBV5-1 to TRBJ2-2, with 10 bases aligning to TRBD1. CDR3 length equals 16 residues. V dropped 3 bases and J dropped 4; count of bases not matched to a gene: 6. Germline CDR1 is SGHRS and CDR2 is YFSETQ. This CDR3 reads CASSSRQGAATGELFF. The CDR3 coding sequence is TGCGCCAGCAGCTCAAGACAGGGGGCGGCCACCGGGGAGCTGTTTTTT.

The chain uses TRBV7-9 and TRBJ2-7, with 10 bases matching TRBD1. The V gene end was trimmed by 4 bases and the J gene end by 7 bases; junction bases not matched to a gene: 7. Germline-derived CDR1 and CDR2 are SEHNR and FQNEAQ (reference sequence). There are 14 residues in the CDR3. This chain's CDR3 is CASSSDRGLWEQYF. CDR3 nucleotides: TGTGCCAGCAGCTCCGACAGGGGGCTCTGGGAGCAGTACTTC.

This clonotype was counted only a few times. The V gene is TRBV27, the J gene TRBJ2-1, with D hard to call. Germline CDR1 and CDR2: MNHEY and SMNVEV (reference sequence). The length of the CDR3 is 20 residues. V gave up 2 bases and J gave up 7 bases, with 30 bases separating them. CDR3 residues: CASSLRPLGIYHGHTNEQFF. The CDR3 DNA reads TGTGCCAGCAGTTTAAGGCCCCTGGGGATTTATCATGGTCATACAAATGAGCAGTTCTTC.

This clonotype occurred a few times. J is TRBJ2-3 and V is TRBV29-1, with 10 bases aligning to TRBD2. There are 15 residues in the CDR3. Germline loops: CDR1 SQVTM, CDR2 ANQGSEA. With V trimmed by 1 base and J by 4 bases, 5 bases remained unmatched. DNA of the CDR3: TGCAGCGTTGAAGCCGGGACTAGCGCGTCAGATACGCAGTATTTT. As protein: CSVEAGTSASDTQYF.

V gene TRBV15 combines with J gene TRBJ2-7; possible D gene TRBD1, 5 bases. V lost 1 base and J 4 bases, leaving 17 bases between the germline ends. Germline CDR1 is LNHNV and CDR2 is YYDKDF (reference sequence). The CDR3 loop spans 16 amino acids. CDR3 bases: TGTGCCACCAGCAGAGCTGACAGATACCCTGAGTACGAGCAGTACTTC. Amino acid sequence: CATSRADRYPEYEQYF.

The rearrangement joins TRBV20-1 to TRBJ2-1, with 10 bases fitting TRBD2. Trimming took 2 bases from V and 1 from J; bases not matched to a gene: 5. The CDR3 totals 16 residues. Germline values: CDR1 DFQATT, CDR2 SNEGSKA (reference sequence). The CDR3 DNA reads TGCAGTGCTAGAACCCTAGCGGGAGATTCCTACAATGAGCAGTTCTTC. It encodes CSARTLAGDSYNEQFF.

This clonotype was picked up a small number of times. The gene calls are TRBV20-1 and TRBJ2-1; D gene ambiguous. The germline V and J ends were trimmed by 3 bases and 6 bases, with 21 bases remaining between them. This CDR3 contains 16 residues. Germline CDR1 DFQATT, CDR2 SNEGSKA (reference sequence). This CDR3 is CSARKQVLLTSNEQFF. CDR3 bases: TGCAGTGCTAGGAAGCAGGTCCTTCTAACCTCCAATGAGCAGTTCTTC.

This sequence joins TRBV6-2 or TRBV6-3 and TRBJ1-5, with 9 bases identical to TRBD1. Germline assignment: CDR1 MNHEY and CDR2 SVGEGT. J gave up 5 bases and V 5 bases, and 4 bases lay outside the gene matches. The CDR3 is made up of 14 amino acids. In DNA form, the CDR3 reads TGTGCCAGCAGTACCGGACAGGGGTATCAGCCCCAGCATTTT. Its protein product is CASSTGQGYQPQHF.

This clonotype was detected a few times. The chain recombines TRBV5-5 with TRBJ1-2; maybe TRBD1 (6 bases). The CDR3 has 14 amino acids. Germline V gene sequence: CDR1 SGHKS, CDR2 YYEKEE (reference sequence). Trimming left V 2 bases short and J 3 bases short, with 11 bases between. The CDR3 nucleotides are TGTGCCAGCAGCTTAAGGACAGCTCACTATGGCTACACCTTC. It specifies CASSLRTAHYGYTF.